The T cell receptor beta chain described here comes from a study of OX40 agonist ivuxolimab in advanced cancers. Sequencing was performed with immunoSEQ multiplex PCR; in TCRdb, only in-frame clones are kept and a portion is missing. The table has about 80,000 clones, roughly nine tenths seen once. The sample consisted of CD4+ or CD8+ T cells sorted from blood, taken in a trial of the OX40 agonist ivuxolimab. The TCR originated in an adult with an advanced solid tumor such as melanoma, head and neck, liver or kidney cancer.

The CDR3 sequence: CASSLPYGNQPQHF. The CDR3 bases are TGTGCCAGCAGTTTACCCTACGGGAATCAGCCCCAGCATTTT. The rearrangement links TRBV28 to TRBJ1-5; no reliable D call. Trimming removed 2 bases from V and 4 bases from J, with 9 bases in between. Germline-derived CDR1 and CDR2 are MDHEN and SYDVKM. The CDR3 sequence is 14 residues long. The full variable domain, completed using reference TRBV28 and TRBJ1-5, is DVKVTQSSRYLVKRTGEKVFLECVQDMDHENMFWYRQDPGLGLRLIYFSYDVKMKEKGDIPEGYSVSREKKERFSLILESASTNQTSMYLCASSLPYGNQPQHFGDGTRLSIL.